This TCR beta chain came from a study of T cell responses to AZD1222 COVID-19 vaccine (dated by TCRdb to the early 2020s). General notes on the study: TCR sequencing covered more than 230 trial participants: 200 to 210 given two doses of AZD1222 and 26 given two doses of MenACWY control vaccine. Trial participants were enrolled by age into 18-55, 56-69 and 70-plus year subgroups, with roughly 160, 29 and 62 TCR-sequenced participants respectively. The paper's findings and limits, for the study overall: Because no day 14 peak-response samples were available, the repertoires could be characterized only after the peak T cell response. Epitopes outside the regions mutated in the B.1.351 and B.1.1.7 variants were reportedly recognized by nearly half of the unique spike-specific TCRs. Participants were mostly white British and included more females than males, and it was suggested by the authors that clonal diversity may have been underestimated. After two AZD1222 doses, both the breadth and the depth of spike-specific TCRs were significantly higher than at day 0 and than in MenACWY recipients. In the small 56-69-year group, the increase in depth fell short of significance, most likely because of low power. Only five to seven AZD1222 recipients were SARS-CoV-2 seropositive at baseline, limiting conclusions about previously exposed vaccinees. The whole spike protein was spanned by vaccine-associated CD4 TCRs, and dominant responses were seen in regions 160-218 and 743-854.

CDR3 length: 15 amino acids, cysteine to phenylalanine. Only CDR3 DNA is held: 45 bases, read in frame from base 1. At the junction V is shortened by 6 bases and J by 2 bases, with 17 bases in between. CDR1 and CDR2, looked up from the germline V gene, are MDHEN and SYDVKM. This clone was recorded only once. Its target antigen remains unknown. The record has no base qualities; no much larger clone is one base away. The intended sense of this specimen's time point label: about 28 days (+/-7) after the second vaccine dose. AZD1222 recipients whose second dose came at about 4 weeks and those whose second dose came at about 12 weeks were combined into one group, since spike-specific TCR depth and breadth did not differ between the two schedules. Samples from vaccinated people were obtained from the UK trials COV001 and COV002, which included a single-blind randomized controlled phase 2/3 trial of AZD1222 (ChAdOx1 nCoV-19) in healthy adults. Trial participant PBMC samples were collected at day 0 and day 28 after the second dose for TCRbeta chain sequencing.

The CDR3 regions of human TCRbeta chains were analyzed by immunosequencing. The study's processing was this. Repertoire TCRs were checked for matches against a reference library of SARS-CoV-2-specific TCRs that had been generated using the MIRA antigen-specificity platform. Breadth meant the fraction of unique TCRs that were SARS-CoV-2-associated, whereas depth meant the fraction of total T cells that were SARS-CoV-2-associated. Using the MIRA data, each spike-specific TCR was assigned both to the spike region to which the TCR was reactive and to a CD4 or CD8 class. Log10-transformed breadth and depth values were compared by one-way ANOVA with Sidak's multiple comparisons tests. TCRdb holds this immuneACCESS table with in-frame rearrangements only. Some clones are missing; in checked studies, unresolved V genes explain under half, and the rest has no known cause. V and J calls and clone size are given by that table; D and trimming were obtained from the DNA. The sample table lists about 140,000 clones, approximately 90% of them with a count of one. The top ten clonotypes cover under 4.5% of the sample.

The sequencing here drew on peripheral blood, taken 28 days after the second AZD1222 dose. This sequence originates from an adult who received the AZD1222 COVID-19 vaccine. Recombination joined TRBV28 with TRBJ2-7; the D gene is unclear. In nucleotides, the sequence is TGTGCCAGCAGCCAACCCGGCCACTTCACCTACGAGCAGTACTTC. This translates into CASSQPGHFTYEQYF.